A selection of T cell receptor beta chains follows, all from one sample in a study of cytomegalovirus exposure and HLA in healthy donors. The table came from immunoSEQ multiplex PCR; TCRdb's copy has only in-frame clones and leaves some out. The table has some 180,000 clones, 65% to 85% seen once. Sequencing was carried out using PBMCs. The source of these receptors is a girl aged 10 to 17 in good health and CMV-seropositive. Both conserved end residues are part of each CDR3. D genes are given only for firm matches. The size of a clone is reported for some rows only, either as once, few or many, or as a class for expanded clones.

size	D	V	J	DNA	CDR3
NA	NA	TRBV20-1	TRBJ2-5	TGCAGTGCTAGGACGGGGGAGACCCAGTACTTC	CSARTGETQYF
NA	TRBD1	TRBV7-9	TRBJ2-7	TGTGCCAGCAGCTTAGCCCTTCAGGGGGACCTCTACGAGCAGTACTTC	CASSLALQGDLYEQYF
NA	TRBD1	TRBV27	TRBJ1-2	TGTGCCAGCAGTTTCGGGGACAGGGGGCGCGGTGGCTACACCTTC	CASSFGDRGRGGYTF
NA	NA	TRBV11-2	TRBJ1-2	TGTGCCAGCAGCTCCTTGATCGGGGGGCGTCCTAACTATGGCTACACCTTC	CASSSLIGGRPNYGYTF
NA	TRBD1	TRBV6-5	TRBJ2-7	TGTGCCAGCAGTGGACAGGGGACCCACGAGCAGTACTTC	CASSGQGTHEQYF
NA	NA	TRBV12-5	TRBJ1-5	TGTGCTAGTGGTTTGGCTAAAGGCAATCAGCCCCAGCATTTT	CASGLAKGNQPQHF
NA	NA	TRBV10-3	TRBJ1-1	TGTGCCATCAGCCAGGGGCTTGGTCGTGAAGCTTTCTTT	CAISQGLGREAFF
once	TRBD1	TRBV6-1	TRBJ1-5	TGTGCCAGCTCAAGGACAGGGGGCGCCGGTCAGCCCCAGCATTTT	CASSRTGGAGQPQHF
NA	TRBD2	TRBV2	TRBJ2-1	TGTGCCAGCAGTGAGCCGGGACTAGCGGGAATCTACAATGAGCAGTTCTTC	CASSEPGLAGIYNEQFF
NA	NA	TRBV27	TRBJ1-2	TGTGCCAGCAGGGGGAGGCTCATCAGTGGCTACACCTTC	CASRGRLISGYTF
NA	NA	TRBV5-5	TRBJ2-7	TGTGCCAGCAGCTTGTCCGCGACTACGTACGAGCAGTACTTC	CASSLSATTYEQYF
once	TRBD1	TRBV5-6	TRBJ2-7	TGTGCCAGCAGCTTGGGGACAGGGGACGAGCAGTACTTC	CASSLGTGDEQYF
NA	NA	TRBV11-2	TRBJ1-2	TGTGCCAGCAGTCAACGTCCCACAGGGCCGGATGGCTACACCTTC	CASSQRPTGPDGYTF
NA	NA	TRBV7-9	TRBJ1-2	TGTGCCAGCAGCTTGCCCAGGGACTTGAGTAACTATGGCTACACCTTC	CASSLPRDLSNYGYTF
few	TRBD2	TRBV25-1	TRBJ2-1	TGTGCCAGCATCCGGACTAGCGGGAGAGATGAGCAGTTCTTC	CASIRTSGRDEQFF
once	NA	TRBV7-9	TRBJ1-3	TGTGCCAGCAGCTTTCTGGGACTCAGAAACACCATATATTTT	CASSFLGLRNTIYF
NA	NA	TRBV2	TRBJ2-3	TGTGCCAGCAGCCAGGGAGATACGCAGTATTTT	CASSQGDTQYF
NA	NA	TRBV28	TRBJ1-2	TGTGCCAGCGGCCTACAGTCCTTCTATGGCTACACCTTC	CASGLQSFYGYTF
NA	TRBD2	TRBV5-1	TRBJ2-5	TGCGCCAGCAGCCGTGGGACTAGCGCTCAAGAGACCCAGTACTTC	CASSRGTSAQETQYF
NA	NA	TRBV7-6	TRBJ2-1	TGTGCCAGCAGCTTGGGCGGGATGCAGTTCTTC	CASSLGGMQFF
NA	NA	TRBV5-4	TRBJ2-5	TGTGCCAGCAGCCTACGACAGATCCAAGAGACCCAGTACTTC	CASSLRQIQETQYF
NA	TRBD2	TRBV19	TRBJ2-7	TGTGCCAGTAGCCTCCTAGCGGACTTCAGCAGCGAGCAGTACTTC	CASSLLADFSSEQYF
once	TRBD2	TRBV5-1	TRBJ2-7	TGCGCCAGCAGCATGGGACTAGCGGGCGAGCAGTACTTC	CASSMGLAGEQYF
NA	NA	TRBV4-1	TRBJ2-5	TGCGCCAGCAGTGGTCCCGCCCTGGGGCGGATCCTCCAAGAGACCCAGTACTTC	CASSGPALGRILQETQYF
NA	NA	TRBV27	TRBJ2-5	TGTGCCAGCAGTTTCCTCGGGAGCTCGCGCGAGACCCAGTACTTC	CASSFLGSSRETQYF
NA	TRBD1	TRBV10-3	TRBJ1-2	TGTGCCATCAGTGACCCCGGGACAGGGTTTATTGGGGATGGCTACACCTTC	CAISDPGTGFIGDGYTF
NA	NA	TRBV14	TRBJ2-5	TGTGCCAGCAGCCGCCGACAGAACCAAGAGACCCAGTACTTC	CASSRRQNQETQYF
NA	NA	TRBV7-7	TRBJ2-3	TGTGCTAGCAGCTCTCGGGATATCGACGGCACAGATACGCAGTATTTT	CASSSRDIDGTDTQYF
once	NA	TRBV6-5	TRBJ2-5	TGTGCCAGCAGTTTTAGGGAGCTTCAAGAGACCCAGTACTTC	CASSFRELQETQYF
NA	NA	TRBV18	TRBJ1-5	TGTGCCAGCTCACCTGGGATGGAGGTGCCCCAGCATTTT	CASSPGMEVPQHF
NA	NA	TRBV5-4	TRBJ2-3	TGTGCCAGCAGCTTTGGCGGGACGGAGCGCACAGATACGCAGTATTTT	CASSFGGTERTDTQYF
few	TRBD1	TRBV27	TRBJ2-5	TGTGCCAGCAGCTTAAACCAGGGGGCGGATTGGGAGACCCAGTACTTC	CASSLNQGADWETQYF
NA	TRBD2	TRBV27	TRBJ2-3	TGTGCCAGCAGTTTATTGGGACTACCCAACACAGATACGCAGTATTTT	CASSLLGLPNTDTQYF
NA	TRBD1	TRBV6-1	TRBJ1-3	TGTGCCAGCAGTGAGGGGGGGACAGGAGGAAACACCATATATTTT	CASSEGGTGGNTIYF
few	TRBD2	TRBV7-9	TRBJ2-7	TGTGCCAGCAGCTTAACAACGGGGGGAGAGAAGTACTTC	CASSLTTGGEKYF
few	NA	TRBV15	TRBJ1-5	TGTGCCACCAGCAGAGTTCGCACTCCGGTGCAGCCCCAGCATTTT	CATSRVRTPVQPQHF
NA	TRBD2	TRBV7-9	TRBJ2-3	TGTGCCAGCAGCTCCAACGCGGGGGAGTCCTACAGCACAGATACGCAGTATTTT	CASSSNAGESYSTDTQYF
NA	NA	TRBV6-1	TRBJ2-1	TGTGCCAGCAGTGACTCATGGGCCAGATCCAATGAGCAGTTCTTC	CASSDSWARSNEQFF
NA	TRBD2	TRBV28	TRBJ2-1	TGTGCCAGCAGTAGCGGGGGGGTAAGGAATGAGCAGTTCTTC	CASSSGGVRNEQFF
NA	TRBD2	TRBV7-3	TRBJ2-1	TGTGCCAGCAGCTCAGTTAGCGGGAGCCAATACAATGAGCAGTTCTTC	CASSSVSGSQYNEQFF
NA	NA	TRBV2	TRBJ1-2	TGTGCCAGCAGCCTGACAGCTCCGACTAACTATGGCTACACCTTC	CASSLTAPTNYGYTF
NA	TRBD2	TRBV30	TRBJ2-3	TGTGCCTGGAGTGGAGGCGGGACTAGCGGGGATACGCAGTATTTT	CAWSGGGTSGDTQYF
NA	NA	TRBV4-2	TRBJ1-4	TGTGCCAGCAGTCCTGAAGGGGCAGGACGAATGAGGAAACTGTTTTTT	CASSPEGAGRMRKLFF
NA	NA	TRBV12-5	TRBJ2-7	TGTGCTAGTGGCCGGGACTTCTACGAGCAGTACTTC	CASGRDFYEQYF
NA	TRBD1	TRBV10-3	TRBJ2-5	TGTGCCATCAGTCGGGGACAGGGGGCGGAAGAGACCCAGTACTTC	CAISRGQGAEETQYF
NA	TRBD1	TRBV4-1	TRBJ2-4	TGCGCCAGCAGCCCCGACAGGGCCCGTTTGGGGGCCAAAAACATTCAGTACTTC	CASSPDRARLGAKNIQYF
NA	TRBD1	TRBV10-3	TRBJ1-5	TGTGCCATCAGTCAGGCCCCGGGACAGGGCAGCAATCAGCCCCAGCATTTT	CAISQAPGQGSNQPQHF
NA	TRBD1	TRBV6-5	TRBJ1-6	TGTGCCAGCAGTTACGGACAGGGAGTCTCACCCCTCCACTTT	CASSYGQGVSPLHF
few	TRBD1	TRBV9	TRBJ1-3	TGTGCCAGCAGTATCGGACAGGACCCTGGAAACACCATATATTTT	CASSIGQDPGNTIYF
NA	NA	TRBV6-6	TRBJ2-2	TGTGCCAGCAGTGACGGTGCGGGCGTGGCCGGGGAGCTGTTTTTT	CASSDGAGVAGELFF
NA	TRBD2	TRBV6-1	TRBJ2-7	TGTGCCAGCAGTGAAGAAGGGTCTAGCGGAGGGAAGGAGCAGTACTTC	CASSEEGSSGGKEQYF
NA	NA	TRBV10-1	TRBJ1-3	TGCGCCAGCAGTGAGTCGGGGAGCTCTGGAAACACCATATATTTT	CASSESGSSGNTIYF
NA	TRBD1	TRBV29-1	TRBJ1-1	TGCAGCGCACAGGGGGCGACTGAAGCTTTCTTT	CSAQGATEAFF